This T cell receptor beta chain was obtained from a study of beta chain features in type 1 diabetes listed by TCRdb under 2018. Some background on the complete study: Mean age, gender distribution, total cell number and subset yield did not differ between patients and healthy donors. A total of under 140,000,000 sorted cells were examined across all samples, and the number of cells per subset was strongly correlated with RNA yield. In the study, TCRB repertoires of sorted circulating CD4+ T cell subsets from recently diagnosed type 1 diabetes patients were compared with those of matched healthy donors. Whereas all 30 or so donors provided naive and central memory subsets, regulatory and stem cell-like memory subsets were isolated from just 8 patients and about eight healthy donors. Findings and caveats that apply to the study as a whole: Because cDNA was sequenced instead of genomic DNA, activated cells with high expression could be over-represented, although the groups did not differ in activation or CD3 levels. At VDJ recombination sites, type 1 diabetes patients had fewer insertions and more deleted nucleotides, which implies abnormalities in thymic rearrangement. Naive, central memory and regulatory TCRB repertoires appeared more similar among patients than among healthy donors. PCR might favor shorter templates, but patient and control samples were amplified and corrected together, so any skew would affect both groups equally. Type 1 diabetes patients showed a moderate but significant shortening of TCRB CDR3 length in all four CD4+ subsets. Because the HLA sub-analyses included only small numbers of individuals, any influence of HLA type on TCRB rearrangement was left unresolved.

In regard to this clone: The specificity of this receptor is unknown. Base-call qualities are not available, and no considerably larger clone is one nucleotide away.

Counted from cysteine to phenylalanine, this CDR3 has 19 amino acids. The CDR3 DNA has 57 bases and is translated from base 1. Unmatched junction bases come to 16, with V trimmed by 3 bases and J by 1 base. Reading the germline V gene (reference sequence) gives CDR1 LNHDA and CDR2 SQIVND. A single peripheral blood draw of approximately 100 mL on average was collected from each donor into heparinised tubes. A BD FACSAria II was used to sort naive, central memory, regulatory and stem cell-like memory CD4+ T cells with a panel that included CD45RO, CCR7, CD25, CD127, CD95 and CD27. A purity above 95% was achieved for all sorted populations. Right away, PBMCs were isolated by Lymphoprep density gradient centrifugation and were stained directly, with no culture step. So that batch effects would be minimized, each experiment stained and sorted samples in pairs, pairing one healthy donor with one patient.

All of the isolated RNA was reverse transcribed with the High Capacity cDNA Reverse Transcription Kit, so expressed TCRB transcripts were sequenced. Deep immunoSEQ sequencing was applied to naive, central memory and regulatory T cell samples, giving an average of about 3.7 million total reads per sample. After sorted cells were lysed in RLT buffer, RNA was extracted with DNase-treated RNeasy Micro or Mini kits, with the choice depending on cell number. To prevent cross-contamination, each cell subset was processed individually, whereas patient and healthy donor samples were processed jointly. The immunoSEQ multiplex PCR was used to amplify TCRB sequences from cDNA, yielding 87-bp fragments that span the CDR3 region. Sequencing of the amplicons was done on the Illumina HiSeq platform. The original pipeline was this. PCR bias was corrected computationally using synthetic template baselines, and reads within Hamming distance 2 were collapsed, with unmergeable singletons discarded. Reads were aligned against IMGT so that V, D and J genes, CDR3 length and insertions or deletions at six rearrangement sites could be assigned. Clonotype counts were normalized to sorted cell number within each subset before computing true diversity and Gini coefficients with the tcR R package. The overlap coefficient, calculated on TCRB nucleotide sequences, was used to quantify repertoire sharing. Out-of-frame TCRB sequences from naive cells were analyzed to stand in for the pre-selection repertoire. The clones in this table, taken by TCRdb from immuneACCESS, are in-frame only. Not every clone is retained; where verified, under half of the shortfall comes from an unresolved V gene, and the cause of the rest is unknown. Clone size and the V and J calls come from that table; the DNA yielded D and trimming. The sample table holds some 900,000 clones, of which roughly 17% were seen once. The ten most abundant clones make up 0.02% to 0.025% of the sample.

The receptor was derived from a woman between 18 and 29 years old in good health. Source material: naive CD4+ T cells from blood. The cell subset or site label, read with the paper, signifies: true naive CD4+ T cells. The chain couples TRBV19 to TRBJ1-1, with 8 bases matching TRBD1. In nucleotides, the sequence is TGTGCCAGTAGTATTTACGAAGGGGCAGGGGGCCCGCGGAACACTGAAGCTTTCTTT. Protein translation: CASSIYEGAGGPRNTEAFF.